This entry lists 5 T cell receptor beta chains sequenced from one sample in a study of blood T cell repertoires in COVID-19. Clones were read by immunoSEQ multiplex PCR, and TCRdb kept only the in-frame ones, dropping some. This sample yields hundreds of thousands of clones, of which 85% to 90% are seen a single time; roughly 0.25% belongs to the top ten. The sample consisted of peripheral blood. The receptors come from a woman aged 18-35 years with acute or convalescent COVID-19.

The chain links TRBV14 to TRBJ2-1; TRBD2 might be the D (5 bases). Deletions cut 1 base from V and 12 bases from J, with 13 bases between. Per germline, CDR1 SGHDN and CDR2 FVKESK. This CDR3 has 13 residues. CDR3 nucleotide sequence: TGTGCCAGCAGCCAAGTCTTCGCAGGAGGGCAGTTCTTC. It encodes CASSQVFAGGQFF.

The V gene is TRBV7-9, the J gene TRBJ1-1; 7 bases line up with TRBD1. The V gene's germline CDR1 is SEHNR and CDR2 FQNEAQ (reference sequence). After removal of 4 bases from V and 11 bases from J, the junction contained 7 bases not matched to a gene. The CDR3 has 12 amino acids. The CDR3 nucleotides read TGTGCCAGCAGCTCCCCCGCAGGGGGTGCTTTCTTT. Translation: CASSSPAGGAFF. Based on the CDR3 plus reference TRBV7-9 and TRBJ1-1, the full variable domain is DTGVSQNPRHKITKRGQNVTFRCDPISEHNRLYWYRQTLGQGPEFLTYFQNEAQLEKSRLLSDRFSAERPKGSFSTLEIQRTEQGDSAMYLCASSSPAGGAFFGQGTRLTVV.

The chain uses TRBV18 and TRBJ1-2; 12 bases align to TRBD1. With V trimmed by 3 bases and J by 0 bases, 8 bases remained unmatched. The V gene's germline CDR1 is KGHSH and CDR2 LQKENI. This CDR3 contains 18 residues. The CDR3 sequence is CASSPTPGTGGANYGYTF. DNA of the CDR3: TGTGCCAGCTCACCTACCCCGGGGACAGGGGGCGCTAACTATGGCTACACCTTC. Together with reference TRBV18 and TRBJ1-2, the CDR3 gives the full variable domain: NAGVMQNPRHLVRRRGQEARLRCSPMKGHSHVYWYRQLPEEGLKFMVYLQKENIIDESGMPKERFSAEFPKEGPSILRIQQVVRGDSAAYFCASSPTPGTGGANYGYTFGSGTRLTVV.

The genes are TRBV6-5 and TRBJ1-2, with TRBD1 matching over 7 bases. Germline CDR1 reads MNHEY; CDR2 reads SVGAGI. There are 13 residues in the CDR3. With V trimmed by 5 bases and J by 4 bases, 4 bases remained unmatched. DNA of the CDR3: TGTGCCAGCAGTCCTTGGACAGGCTATGGCTACACCTTC. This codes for CASSPWTGYGYTF.

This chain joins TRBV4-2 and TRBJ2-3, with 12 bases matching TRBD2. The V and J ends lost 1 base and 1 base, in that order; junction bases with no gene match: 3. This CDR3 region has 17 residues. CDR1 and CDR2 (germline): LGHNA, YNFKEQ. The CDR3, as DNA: TGTGCCAGCAGCCAAGCGACTAGCGGGGGAGGCACAGATACGCAGTATTTT. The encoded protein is CASSQATSGGGTDTQYF.